The 5 T cell receptor beta chains given below trace back to one sample, sequenced in a study of blood T cell repertoires in COVID-19. Profiling relied on immunoSEQ multiplex PCR, and the TCRdb table lists in-frame clones only, not all of them. This sample has fewer than 250,000 clones, with roughly 80% found just once. The sample was peripheral blood. Receptor source: a woman between 45 and 65 years old with acute or convalescent COVID-19.

The chain has TRBV6-5 and TRBJ2-3, with no clear D. V was shortened by 7 bases and J by 1 base, with 6 bases between the two germline ends. The CDR3 is 12 residues long. Per the germline V gene, CDR1 is MNHEY and CDR2 is SVGAGI. Here the CDR3 reads CASNTGTDTQYF. As DNA, the CDR3 is TGTGCCAGCAATACGGGCACAGATACGCAGTATTTT.

This chain connects TRBV6-2 or TRBV6-3 to TRBJ2-2; 8 nucleotides agree with TRBD2. Germline V lookup: CDR1 MNHEY, CDR2 SVGEGT. After removal of 5 bases from V and 1 base from J, the junction contained 15 bases not matched to a gene. The CDR3 is made up of 19 amino acids. In nucleotides, the CDR3 is TGTGCCAGCAGTCCGCAACATTCAGGACTAGCAAGGAACACCGGGGAGCTGTTTTTT. Its protein product is CASSPQHSGLARNTGELFF.

V usage is TRBV28 and J usage is TRBJ2-5, with a possible D match to TRBD1 (5 bases). The germline V gene encodes CDR1 MDHEN and CDR2 SYDVKM. V lost 2 bases and J lost 6, with 13 bases in between. CDR3 length: 14 amino acids. The CDR3 loop reads CASSLGATPKTQYF. The DNA for the CDR3 is TGTGCCAGCAGTTTAGGGGCGACCCCTAAGACCCAGTACTTC. Drawing the rest from reference TRBV28 and TRBJ2-5, the complete variable domain is DVKVTQSSRYLVKRTGEKVFLECVQDMDHENMFWYRQDPGLGLRLIYFSYDVKMKEKGDIPEGYSVSREKKERFSLILESASTNQTSMYLCASSLGATPKTQYFGPGTRLLVL.

This clone was counted once. The chain combines TRBV25-1 with TRBJ1-2; D not resolved. The CDR3 contains 13 residues. V lost 2 bases and J 2 bases, leaving 6 bases between the germline ends. Germline V gene lookup returns CDR1 MGHDK and CDR2 SYGVNS. The CDR3, as DNA: TGTGCCAGCAGTGAAATCCGGAACTATGGCTACACCTTC. Its translation: CASSEIRNYGYTF.

V gene TRBV11-2 combines with J gene TRBJ2-7; TRBD1 aligns across 8 bases. The CDR3 spans 15 residues. Unmatched junction bases numbered 6, after V lost 5 bases and J lost 0 bases. Germline CDR1 is SGHAT and CDR2 is FQNNGV. The CDR3 region is CASSRGGQGSYEQYF. The DNA of the CDR3 is TGTGCCAGCAGCCGGGGAGGACAGGGCTCCTACGAGCAGTACTTC.